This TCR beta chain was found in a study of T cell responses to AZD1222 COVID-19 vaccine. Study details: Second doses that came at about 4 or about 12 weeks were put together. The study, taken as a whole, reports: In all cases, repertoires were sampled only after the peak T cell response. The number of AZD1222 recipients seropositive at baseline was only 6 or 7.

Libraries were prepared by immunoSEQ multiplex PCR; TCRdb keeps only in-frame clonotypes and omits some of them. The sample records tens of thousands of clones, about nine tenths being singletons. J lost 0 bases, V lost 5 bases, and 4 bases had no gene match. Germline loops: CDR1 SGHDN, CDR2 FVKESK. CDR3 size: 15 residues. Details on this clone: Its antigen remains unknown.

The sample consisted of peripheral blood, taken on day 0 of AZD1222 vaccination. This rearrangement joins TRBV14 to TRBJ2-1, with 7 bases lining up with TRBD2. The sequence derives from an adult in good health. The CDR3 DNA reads TGTGCCAGCAGCTACTGGACTAGCTCCTACAATGAGCAGTTCTTC. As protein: CASSYWTSSYNEQFF.